This T cell receptor (beta chain) comes out of a study of T cell responses to AZD1222 COVID-19 vaccine. Pooling of second doses given at about 4 or about 12 weeks was done. Note on this clone: The antigen remains undetermined.

Study results and caveats: An increase in Spike-specific TCR breadth and depth was observed after two AZD1222 doses.

Germline V gene data show CDR1 as SGHVS and CDR2 as FQNEAQ. Trimming removed 6 bases from V and 5 bases from J, with 17 bases in between. This CDR3 contains 14 residues. Method: immunoSEQ multiplex PCR; TCRdb's copy keeps in-frame clones and lacks some. The sample lists 140,000 to 150,000 clones; about 90% were seen once. Sequenced material: peripheral blood, taken 28 days after the second AZD1222 dose. The sequence derives from an adult who received the AZD1222 COVID-19 vaccine. The V call is TRBV7-8, the J call TRBJ2-7; D may be TRBD2 (5 bases). The CDR3 is CASSLARQRDEQYF. The CDR3 DNA reads TGTGCCAGCAGTCTGGCACGCCAGAGGGACGAGCAGTACTTC.